Listed below are T cell receptor beta chains from one sample, sequenced in a study of blood T cell repertoires in COVID-19. Generated by immunoSEQ multiplex PCR, the TCRdb table keeps only in-frame clones and is missing some. The repertoire has around 150,000 clones, approximately 82% of them found once; the top ten carry about 20%. The material sequenced was peripheral blood. These receptors all stem from a woman of 80 years or more with acute or convalescent COVID-19. CDR3s include the opening cysteine and the closing phenylalanine or tryptophan. Fields, in order: CDR3 protein, CDR3 DNA, V gene, D gene, J gene, clone size. D genes are given only for firm matches. Only some rows state a clone size, as once, few, many or a class for expanded clones.

cdr3_aa: CASSLLAGGSLSSYNEQFF
cdr3_nt: TGTGCCAGCTCACTTCTAGCGGGAGGTTCCTTGAGCTCCTACAATGAGCAGTTCTTC
v_call: TRBV18
d_call: TRBD2
j_call: TRBJ2-1
clone_size: -

cdr3_aa: CASSFLDRRDTEAFF
cdr3_nt: TGCGCCAGCAGCTTTTTGGACAGGAGGGACACTGAAGCTTTCTTT
v_call: TRBV5-1
d_call: TRBD1
j_call: TRBJ1-1
clone_size: -

cdr3_aa: CASSSPSDTGELFF
cdr3_nt: TGTGCCAGCAGCTCCCCTAGCGACACCGGGGAGCTGTTTTTT
v_call: TRBV5-4
d_call: -
j_call: TRBJ2-2
clone_size: -

cdr3_aa: CASSLGRGTGGEKLFF
cdr3_nt: TGCGCCAGCAGCCTGGGACGGGGGACAGGTGGCGAAAAACTGTTTTTT
v_call: TRBV10-2
d_call: TRBD1
j_call: TRBJ1-4
clone_size: -

cdr3_aa: CASSFDLLAGIYNEQFF
cdr3_nt: TGTGCCAGCAGCTTTGACCTACTAGCGGGAATCTACAATGAGCAGTTCTTC
v_call: TRBV7-8
d_call: TRBD2
j_call: TRBJ2-1
clone_size: once

cdr3_aa: CASSLVHTNYGYTF
cdr3_nt: TGTGCCAGCAGCTTAGTACACACTAACTATGGCTACACCTTC
v_call: TRBV7-9
d_call: -
j_call: TRBJ1-2
clone_size: once

cdr3_aa: CASSQDSGANVLTF
cdr3_nt: TGTGCCAGCAGCCAAGATAGTGGGGCCAACGTCCTGACTTTC
v_call: TRBV3-1/TRBV3-2
d_call: -
j_call: TRBJ2-6
clone_size: once

cdr3_aa: CASSMGQGANYGYTF
cdr3_nt: TGTGCCAGTAGTATGGGGCAGGGGGCCAACTATGGCTACACCTTC
v_call: TRBV19
d_call: TRBD1
j_call: TRBJ1-2
clone_size: -

cdr3_aa: CASSLARAGGSYEQYF
cdr3_nt: TGTGCCAGCAGCTTAGCAAGGGCGGGAGGGTCCTACGAGCAGTACTTC
v_call: TRBV7-9
d_call: TRBD2
j_call: TRBJ2-7
clone_size: -

cdr3_aa: CARGFREGLGSDTQYF
cdr3_nt: TGCGCCAGGGGGTTTAGAGAGGGCCTAGGGTCAGATACGCAGTATTTT
v_call: TRBV10-1
d_call: -
j_call: TRBJ2-3
clone_size: -

cdr3_aa: CASSQYWGGQPQHF
cdr3_nt: TGCGCCAGCAGCCAGTACTGGGGGGGGCAGCCCCAGCATTTT
v_call: TRBV4-1
d_call: -
j_call: TRBJ1-5
clone_size: -

cdr3_aa: CASSETLRGQPQHF
cdr3_nt: TGTGCCAGCAGTGAAACCCTTCGGGGACAGCCCCAGCATTTT
v_call: TRBV2
d_call: -
j_call: TRBJ1-5
clone_size: -

cdr3_aa: CASSLWTGGTYEQYF
cdr3_nt: TGTGCCAGTAGTCTCTGGACAGGGGGTACATACGAGCAGTACTTC
v_call: TRBV19
d_call: TRBD1
j_call: TRBJ2-7
clone_size: -

cdr3_aa: CASGWSGTDTQYF
cdr3_nt: TGTGCCAGCGGGTGGAGCGGCACAGATACGCAGTATTTT
v_call: TRBV12-3/TRBV12-4
d_call: -
j_call: TRBJ2-3
clone_size: -

cdr3_aa: CAWSITGIDTQYF
cdr3_nt: TGTGCCTGGAGTATAACAGGGATAGATACGCAGTATTTT
v_call: TRBV30
d_call: -
j_call: TRBJ2-3
clone_size: -

cdr3_aa: CAISEVGSYEQYF
cdr3_nt: TGTGCCATCAGTGAGGTCGGCTCCTACGAGCAGTACTTC
v_call: TRBV10-3
d_call: -
j_call: TRBJ2-7
clone_size: -

cdr3_aa: CAGGWGSGNSPLHF
cdr3_nt: TGTGCCGGGGGGTGGGGGAGCGGGAATTCACCCCTCCACTTT
v_call: TRBV7-2
d_call: -
j_call: TRBJ1-6
clone_size: -

cdr3_aa: CASSQIGTAEQNEQFF
cdr3_nt: TGTGCCAGCAGCCAAATAGGGACAGCGGAGCAAAATGAGCAGTTCTTC
v_call: TRBV3-1/TRBV3-2
d_call: TRBD1
j_call: TRBJ2-1
clone_size: -

cdr3_aa: CASSVTVGRDEQYF
cdr3_nt: TGTGCCAGCAGCGTAACGGTCGGGAGGGACGAGCAGTACTTC
v_call: TRBV9
d_call: TRBD2
j_call: TRBJ2-7
clone_size: -

cdr3_aa: CASSLVLAADTQYF
cdr3_nt: TGTGCCAGCAGCTTAGTGCTAGCGGCAGATACGCAGTATTTT
v_call: TRBV7-2
d_call: TRBD2
j_call: TRBJ2-3
clone_size: -

cdr3_aa: CAWSVLRGLAGAFF
cdr3_nt: TGTGCCTGGAGTGTACTCAGGGGGCTAGCTGGGGCTTTCTTT
v_call: TRBV30
d_call: TRBD1
j_call: TRBJ1-1
clone_size: -

cdr3_aa: CASSPRTVTSYEQYF
cdr3_nt: TGTGCCAGCAGCCCCCGTACAGTAACCTCCTACGAGCAGTACTTC
v_call: TRBV11-1
d_call: -
j_call: TRBJ2-7
clone_size: -